This T cell receptor (beta chain) derives from a study of T cell changes during pregnancy in multiple sclerosis. The protocol was immunoSEQ multiplex PCR, while the TCRdb copy is restricted to in-frame clones and leaves out a portion. The profile shows about 53,000 clones, around nine tenths of them singletons. Trimming took 5 bases from V and 1 from J; bases not matched to a gene: 7. This CDR3 is 17 amino acids long. Germline V gene sequence: CDR1 SGHVS, CDR2 FQNEAQ. The genes are TRBV7-8 and TRBJ2-7; 14 nucleotides match TRBD2. Sample: CD8+ T cells from peripheral blood mononuclear cells, taken before pregnancy. This TCR derives from a female donor with multiple sclerosis, enrolled in a pregnancy study. For the CDR3, the DNA is TGTGCCAGCAGCCCGGGACTAGCGGGGGCGGGGTCCTACGAGCAGTACTTC. Translating it yields CASSPGLAGAGSYEQYF.